The sequence of this TCR beta chain was determined in a study of cytomegalovirus exposure and HLA in healthy donors. Germline assignment: CDR1 SGDLS and CDR2 YYNGEE. Trimming shortened V by 1 base and J by 0 bases, and 10 bases separated the two germline ends. The CDR3 is 15 residues long. Overall study findings and caveats: The analysis excluded some indistinguishable V segments, including TRBV6-2 and TRBV6-3. The authors later found TCR association rates varying by HLA locus, with DRB1 most and HLA-C fewest. Per a later analysis, about 17,000 TCR beta sequences showed association with HLA alleles at 0.05 false discovery rate. Analysis was carried out at a later point, and it linked a missense DCLRE1C variant to TCR beta V- and J-gene trimming.

To note about this clone: Its antigen is unknown.

PCR involved 60 Vbeta and 13 Jbeta primers. Some clones are missing from TCRdb's copy, which holds only in-frame ones; the method was immunoSEQ multiplex PCR. Altogether 200,000 or so clones are present, under 90% being singletons, with the ten largest covering 0.098%. The V call is TRBV9, the J call TRBJ1-1; D unresolved. The source material was PBMCs. The clonotype comes from a boy between 2 and 15 years old in good health and CMV-seronegative. The CDR3 coding sequence is TGTGCCAGCAGCGTAAGTGGCAACATGAACACTGAAGCTTTCTTT. It translates to CASSVSGNMNTEAFF.